The text below deals with one TCR beta chain. The sample belongs to a study of PD-L1 blockade in urothelial cancer. Germline CDR1 reads MNHEY; CDR2 reads SMNVEV (reference sequence). V gave up 8 bases and J gave up 4 bases; unmatched junction bases: 5. This CDR3 has 13 residues. Time point in this sample: peripheral blood 6 weeks after treatment start. Urothelial carcinoma in patients was locally advanced or metastatic. This table comes from immunoSEQ multiplex PCR, and its TCRdb copy is limited to in-frame clones, with some not included. The sample includes about 130,000 clones, about 83% of them seen just once.

This specimen was PBMCs, taken around atezolizumab (anti-PD-L1) treatment. The J gene is TRBJ2-1, the V gene TRBV27, with TRBD2 identical over 7 bases. The receptor was isolated from a man aged 50 or older with urothelial cancer. CDR3 in DNA: TGTGCCAGCGGGCGGGGGATATACAATGAGCAGTTCTTC. Translating it yields CASGRGIYNEQFF.